This T cell receptor (beta chain) was recovered during a study of graft-versus-host responses after intestinal transplantation. At the level of the study: All recipients got anti-thymocyte globulin induction, then tacrolimus and steroids for around three years.

Points from the study as a whole: Investigators detected GvH clones in recipient marrow, with some emerging earlier in ileum or blood.

A remark on this clone: Its target is not known.

Here immunoSEQ multiplex PCR was the method, and the copy in TCRdb shows in-frame clones only, minus some. Of more than 100,000 clones listed, approximately 93% are singletons. CDR3 length equals 17 residues. The chain is built from TRBV21-1 and TRBJ2-2; the D segment call TRBD1 is taken from the table without a DNA check. TRBV21-1 is deemed a pseudogene. This clonotype was obtained from a human donor who received an intestinal transplant. The material was unstimulated CD8+ T cells sorted from spleen or lymph node cells, obtained before intestinal transplant. The CDR3 loop is CASSTKGFKTVTGELFF. DNA of the CDR3: TGTGCCAGCAGCACCAAAGGTTTTAAGACAGTCACCGGGGAGCTGTTTTTT.